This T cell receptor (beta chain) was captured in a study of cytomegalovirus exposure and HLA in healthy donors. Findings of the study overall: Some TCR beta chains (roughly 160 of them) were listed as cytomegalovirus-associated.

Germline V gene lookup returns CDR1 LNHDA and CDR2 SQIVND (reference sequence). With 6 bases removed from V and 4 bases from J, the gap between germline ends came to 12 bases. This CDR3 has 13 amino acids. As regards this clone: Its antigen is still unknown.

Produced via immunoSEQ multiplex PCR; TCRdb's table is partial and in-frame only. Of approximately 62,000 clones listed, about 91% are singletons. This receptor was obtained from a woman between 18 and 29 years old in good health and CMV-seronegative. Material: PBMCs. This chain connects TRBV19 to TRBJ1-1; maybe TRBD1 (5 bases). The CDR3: CASREGFATEAFF. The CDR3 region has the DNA TGTGCCAGTAGGGAGGGGTTCGCCACTGAAGCTTTCTTT.